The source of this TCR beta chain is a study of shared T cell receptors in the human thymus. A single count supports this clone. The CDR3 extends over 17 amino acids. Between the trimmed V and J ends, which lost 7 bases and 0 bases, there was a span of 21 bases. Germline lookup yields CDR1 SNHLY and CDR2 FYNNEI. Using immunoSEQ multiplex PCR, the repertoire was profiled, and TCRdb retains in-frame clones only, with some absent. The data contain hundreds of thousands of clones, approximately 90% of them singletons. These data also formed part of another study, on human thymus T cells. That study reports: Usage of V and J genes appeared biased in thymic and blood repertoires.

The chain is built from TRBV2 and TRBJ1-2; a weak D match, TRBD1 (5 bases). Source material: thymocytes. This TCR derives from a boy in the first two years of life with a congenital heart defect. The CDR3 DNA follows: TGTGCCAGCAAGGAGGGGACCGTCCCGGACGCTAACTATGGCTACACCTTC. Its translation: CASKEGTVPDANYGYTF.